This T cell receptor beta chain was observed in a study of shared clonotypes between healthy human individuals. Trimming took 0 bases from V and 7 from J, leaving 13 bases between them. The CDR3 is made up of 15 amino acids. Germline V gene sequence: CDR1 SGDLS, CDR2 YYNGEE. The DNA input per sorted-subset replicate PCR was roughly 180 ng, corresponding to roughly 31,000 T cell genomes. Repertoires were generated with immunoSEQ multiplex PCR, while TCRdb's copy carries only in-frame clones and drops some. The sample contains around 2.5 million clones, under 95% of which appear only once. The gene calls are TRBV9 and TRBJ2-2, with a possible D match to TRBD2 (6 bases). The source is a man younger than 30 in good health. Some clones in this sample may be carry-over from other donors' samples. The sample consisted of naive CD4+ T cells from PBMCs. Subset reported: CD45RA+ positively selected. This CDR3 is CASSVVSGAVGELFF. CDR3 nucleotide sequence: TGTGCCAGCAGCGTAGTATCGGGAGCGGTCGGGGAGCTGTTTTTT.